This T cell receptor beta chain was sequenced in a study of neurological immune-mediated disorders. Study conclusions and caveats: Multiple sclerosis was found to have the least TCR clonal expansion, below healthy controls, and HTLV-1-associated myelopathy the most.

It was from 2 million PBMCs stored at -80 C that the unsorted libraries were obtained. This clonotype was seen repeatedly, ten times or more. Its antigen is currently unknown. CDR1 SGDLS and CDR2 YYNGEE come from the germline V gene. V gave up 3 bases and J gave up 1 base; unmatched junction bases: 2. This CDR3 is built from 14 residues. It was by 5'RACE with 10-nucleotide random UMIs that the cDNA was made. TCRdb recomputed calls from the 5' RACE reads with MiXCR, one row per CDR3 protein. The sample lists under 75,000 distinct CDR3 sequences; around 5% were seen once. The sequenced sample consisted of PBMCs. This receptor was taken from a human donor with multiple sclerosis. The donor label of this sample is uncertain. The chain employs TRBV9 and TRBJ2-3; 7 bases map to TRBD1. Written as DNA, the CDR3 is TGTGCCAGCAGCGCCGGGACAGGCACAGATACGCAGTATTTT. Amino acids: CASSAGTGTDTQYF.